A selection of T cell receptor beta chains follows, all from one sample in a study of shared clonotypes between healthy human individuals. Method: immunoSEQ multiplex PCR; TCRdb's copy keeps in-frame clones and lacks some. The profile shows more than 1.2 million clones, approximately 98.5% of them singletons. Sequenced sample: naive CD4+ T cells sorted from blood. The origin of the receptors is a young man in good health. CDR3s include the opening cysteine and the closing phenylalanine or tryptophan. Fields, in order: J gene, D gene, V gene, CDR3 DNA, CDR3 protein. A D gene is named only where the DNA matches it firmly.

>TRBJ2-3|TRBD2|TRBV9
TGTGCCAGCAGCGTAGACCCTAGCGGGAGGTCCACAGATACGCAGTATTTT
CASSVDPSGRSTDTQYF
>TRBJ2-5|TRBD1|TRBV4-2
TGTGCCAGCAGCCAAGACGGACCCACAGGGGGGGAGACCCAGTACTTC
CASSQDGPTGGETQYF
>TRBJ2-1|NA|TRBV14
TGTGCCAGCAGCCAAGGCCGGGCGACTAGGAGCGGCAATGAGCAGTTCTTC
CASSQGRATRSGNEQFF
>TRBJ1-2|NA|TRBV6-5
TGTGCCAGCAGTAATTCAGGGTCTGCTGGCTACACCTTC
CASSNSGSAGYTF
>TRBJ2-3|TRBD2|TRBV18
TGTGCCAGCTCACCAGAGATCGGGGGGAACACAGATACGCAGTATTTT
CASSPEIGGNTDTQYF
>TRBJ1-5|TRBD1|TRBV2
TGTGCCAGCAGTGAAGCCCGGACAGGGGGCGGTCAGCCCCAGCATTTT
CASSEARTGGGQPQHF
>TRBJ2-2|NA|TRBV9
TGTGCCAGCAGCTTGAATGCCGGGGAGCTGTTTTTT
CASSLNAGELFF
>TRBJ1-5|NA|TRBV9
TGTGCCAGCAGCGGAGCACCGTATAGCAATCAGCCCCAGCATTTT
CASSGAPYSNQPQHF
>TRBJ2-7|NA|TRBV30
TGTGCCTGGAGTGAAGAGGGGGAGCAGTACTTC
CAWSEEGEQYF
>TRBJ2-3|TRBD2|TRBV18
TGTGCCAGCTCACCGCCTCTTCGGCTAGCGGTCACAGATACGCAGTATTTT
CASSPPLRLAVTDTQYF
>TRBJ1-5|NA|TRBV6-1
TGTGCCAGCAGTAACACAAATAGCAATCAGCCCCAGCATTTT
CASSNTNSNQPQHF
>TRBJ2-5|TRBD2|TRBV5-4
TGTGCCAGCAGCCTCGAAGCGGGGATGCTACAAGAGACCCAGTACTTC
CASSLEAGMLQETQYF
>TRBJ2-1|TRBD2|TRBV2
TGTGCCAGCCAGCGGGAGGTTGAGCAGTTCTTC
CASQREVEQFF
>TRBJ2-3|TRBD2|TRBV11-1
TGTGCCAGCAGCAAACCCACTAGCGGAAGCACAGATACGCAGTATTTT
CASSKPTSGSTDTQYF
>TRBJ1-1|TRBD1|TRBV7-3
TGTGCCAGCAGCTTAACTCTCGACAGGGATGAAGCTTTCTTT
CASSLTLDRDEAFF
>TRBJ1-1|NA|TRBV6-6
TGTGCCAGCAGGAACCGCCTGAACACTGAAGCTTTCTTT
CASRNRLNTEAFF
>TRBJ2-5|NA|TRBV18
TGTGCCAGCTCAAGGGAGACCCAGTACTTC
CASSRETQYF
>TRBJ2-7|NA|TRBV27
TGTGCCAGCAGTACCTTTCCCGTCGTGGGCGAGCAGTACTTC
CASSTFPVVGEQYF
>TRBJ1-2|NA|TRBV18
TGTGCCAGCTCACCATCGGGTAACTATGGCTACACCTTC
CASSPSGNYGYTF
>TRBJ1-1|TRBD1|TRBV9
TGTGCCAGCAGCAAAGCTGCCGGACAGGGAGAATCTGAAGCTTTCTTT
CASSKAAGQGESEAFF
>TRBJ2-5|TRBD2|TRBV6-5
TGTGCCAGCAGTTACGTAGCGGGAGTTTCAGAGACCCAGTACTTC
CASSYVAGVSETQYF
>TRBJ2-1|TRBD2|TRBV6-1
TGTGCCAGCAGTCTAGCGGGAGGGCGCGATGAGCAGTTCTTC
CASSLAGGRDEQFF
>TRBJ2-7|NA|TRBV9
TGTGCCAGCAGCGTCGGTCCTCAGAGTCCCGAGCAGTACTTC
CASSVGPQSPEQYF
>TRBJ2-3|TRBD2|TRBV13
TGTGCCAGCAGCCCCCGGACTAGCGGGAGATATACGCAGTATTTT
CASSPRTSGRYTQYF